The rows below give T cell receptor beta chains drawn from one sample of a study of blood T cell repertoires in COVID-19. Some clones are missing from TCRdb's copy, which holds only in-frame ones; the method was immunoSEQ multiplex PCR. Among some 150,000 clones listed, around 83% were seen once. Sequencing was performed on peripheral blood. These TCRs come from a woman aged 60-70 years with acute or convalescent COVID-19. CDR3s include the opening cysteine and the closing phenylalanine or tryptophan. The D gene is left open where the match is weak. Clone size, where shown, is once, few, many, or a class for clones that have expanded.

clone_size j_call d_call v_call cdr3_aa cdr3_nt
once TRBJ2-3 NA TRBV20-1 CSAEEADTQYF TGCAGTGCTGAGGAGGCAGATACGCAGTATTTT
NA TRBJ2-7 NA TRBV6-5 CASVRTARGEQYF TGTGCCAGCGTACGGACAGCCCGCGGGGAGCAGTACTTC
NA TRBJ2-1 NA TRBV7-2 CASSLLGGAGYNEQFF TGTGCCAGCAGCTTATTAGGGGGGGCCGGTTACAATGAGCAGTTCTTC
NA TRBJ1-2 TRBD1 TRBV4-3 CASSQETGNYGYTF TGCGCCAGCAGCCAAGAGACAGGGAACTATGGCTACACCTTC
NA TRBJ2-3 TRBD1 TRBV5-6 CASSHRGTTDTQYF TGTGCCAGCAGCCACAGGGGTACCACAGATACGCAGTATTTT
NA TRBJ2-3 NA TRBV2 CASSDGASTDTQYF TGTGCCAGCAGTGATGGAGCTAGCACAGATACGCAGTATTTT
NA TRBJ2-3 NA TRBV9 CASSVRPGQFSTDTQYF TGTGCCAGCAGCGTTCGCCCCGGACAGTTTAGCACAGATACGCAGTATTTT
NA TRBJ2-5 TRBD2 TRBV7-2 CASSLESSSLAGGQETQYF TGTGCCAGCAGCTTAGAGAGCTCGTCCCTAGCGGGGGGGCAAGAGACCCAGTACTTC
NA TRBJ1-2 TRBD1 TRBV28 CASSFGRGSYGYTF TGTGCCAGCAGTTTTGGCAGGGGGTCCTATGGCTACACCTTC
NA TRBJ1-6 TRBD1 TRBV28 CASSFGADRAEAYNSPLHF TGTGCCAGCAGTTTCGGGGCCGACAGGGCGGAAGCTTATAATTCACCCCTCCACTTT
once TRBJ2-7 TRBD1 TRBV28 CASSVTGTGSEQYF TGTGCCAGCAGTGTAACCGGGACAGGGAGCGAGCAGTACTTC
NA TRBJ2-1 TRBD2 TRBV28 CASSLGLAGVLVQFF TGTGCCAGCAGTTTAGGACTAGCGGGGGTTTTGGTGCAGTTCTTC
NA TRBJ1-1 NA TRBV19 CASSISRANTEAFF TGTGCCAGTAGTATCAGCAGGGCGAACACTGAAGCTTTCTTT
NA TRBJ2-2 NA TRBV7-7 CASSLGGPVPGELFF TGTGCTAGCAGCTTAGGGGGGCCTGTACCCGGGGAGCTGTTTTTT
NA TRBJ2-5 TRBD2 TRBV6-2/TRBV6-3 CASSGRGALQETQYF TGTGCCAGCAGCGGGCGGGGGGCCCTCCAAGAGACCCAGTACTTC
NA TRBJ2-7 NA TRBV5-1 CASSLATGEQYF TGCGCCAGCAGCTTGGCCACAGGAGAGCAGTACTTC
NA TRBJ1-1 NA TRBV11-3 CASSLGSGRAFF TGTGCCAGCAGCTTAGGAAGCGGCCGGGCTTTCTTT
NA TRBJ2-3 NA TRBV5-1 CASSGRGRADTQYF TGCGCCAGCAGCGGGCGGGGTAGGGCAGATACGCAGTATTTT
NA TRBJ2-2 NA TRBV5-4 CASSLSRGLANTGELFF TGTGCCAGCAGCTTGTCGCGGGGGCTCGCGAACACCGGGGAGCTGTTTTTT
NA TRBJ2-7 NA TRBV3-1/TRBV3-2 CASTPGVRPYEQYF TGTGCCAGCACCCCCGGGGTTAGGCCCTACGAGCAGTACTTC
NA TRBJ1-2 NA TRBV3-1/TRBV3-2 CASSQVLGYGYTF TGTGCCAGCAGCCAAGTACTCGGCTATGGCTACACCTTC
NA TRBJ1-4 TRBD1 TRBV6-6 CASNKYRGRDEKLFF TGTGCCAGCAACAAATACAGGGGTAGGGATGAAAAACTGTTTTTT
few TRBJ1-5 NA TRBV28 CASKGQFNQPQHF TGTGCCAGCAAAGGACAGTTCAATCAGCCCCAGCATTTT
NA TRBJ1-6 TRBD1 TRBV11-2 CASRPNRGVNSPLHF TGTGCCAGCAGGCCTAACAGGGGTGTTAATTCACCCCTCCACTTT
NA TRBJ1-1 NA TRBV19 CASSTRPLGGGNTEAFF TGTGCCAGTAGTACCCGCCCTCTGGGAGGGGGGAACACTGAAGCTTTCTTT
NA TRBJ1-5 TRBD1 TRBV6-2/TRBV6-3 CASSAHATGKNQPQHF TGTGCCAGCAGTGCACACGCGACAGGGAAGAATCAGCCCCAGCATTTT
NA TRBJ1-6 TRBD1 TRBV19 CASSSQGTGNNSPLHF TGTGCCAGTAGTTCACAAGGGACAGGGAATAATTCACCCCTCCACTTT
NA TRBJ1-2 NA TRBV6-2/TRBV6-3 CASSLLQGPYGYTF TGTGCCAGCAGCCTTCTACAGGGACCCTATGGCTACACCTTC
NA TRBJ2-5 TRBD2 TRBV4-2 CASSRRLAGGQETQYF TGTGCCAGCAGCCGTCGACTAGCGGGGGGCCAAGAGACCCAGTACTTC
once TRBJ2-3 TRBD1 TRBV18 CASSYGQDRMQYF TGTGCCAGCTCTTACGGACAGGATAGAATGCAGTATTTT
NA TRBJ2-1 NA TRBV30 CAWRVREEFF TGTGCCTGGAGGGTCAGGGAGGAGTTCTTC
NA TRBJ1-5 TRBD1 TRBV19 CASIITGGRSNQPQHF TGTGCCAGTATCATCACAGGGGGGCGTAGCAATCAGCCCCAGCATTTT
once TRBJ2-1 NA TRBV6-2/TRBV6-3 CASSYGGGQIGHEQFF TGTGCCAGCAGTTACGGGGGAGGCCAGATCGGCCATGAGCAGTTCTTC
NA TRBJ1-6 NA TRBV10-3 CAISTRRVGGDSPLHF TGTGCCATCAGCACGAGGAGAGTAGGGGGTGATTCACCCCTCCACTTT
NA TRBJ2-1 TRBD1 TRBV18 CASSPLPGQGIYNEQFF TGTGCCAGCTCACCACTACCCGGACAGGGGATATACAATGAGCAGTTCTTC
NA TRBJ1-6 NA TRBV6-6 CASSYMDSPNSPLHF TGTGCCAGCAGTTACATGGACAGCCCCAATTCACCCCTCCACTTT
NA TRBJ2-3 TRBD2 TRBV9 CASSVGLAIPDTQYF TGTGCCAGCAGCGTAGGACTAGCAATCCCAGATACGCAGTATTTT
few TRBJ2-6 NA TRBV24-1 CATSDSGVKANVLTF TGTGCCACCAGTGATTCAGGGGTGAAGGCCAACGTCCTGACTTTC
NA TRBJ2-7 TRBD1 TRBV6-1 CASSEVQIGGRYEQYF TGTGCCAGCAGTGAAGTCCAGATAGGGGGCCGGTACGAGCAGTACTTC
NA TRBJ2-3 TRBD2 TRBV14 CASSQLAGARTDTQYF TGTGCCAGCAGCCAACTAGCGGGGGCCCGCACAGATACGCAGTATTTT
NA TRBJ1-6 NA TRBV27 CASGATYNSPLHF TGTGCCAGTGGAGCCACGTATAATTCACCCCTCCACTTT
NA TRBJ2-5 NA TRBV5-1 CASSLLRGLQETQYF TGCGCCAGCAGCTTGTTGCGGGGGCTCCAAGAGACCCAGTACTTC
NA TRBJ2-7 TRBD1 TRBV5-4 CASSLGNRDSSYEQYF TGTGCCAGCAGCTTGGGGAACCGGGACAGCTCCTACGAGCAGTACTTC
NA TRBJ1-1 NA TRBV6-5 CASSRQNTEAFF TGTGCCAGCAGTAGACAGAACACTGAAGCTTTCTTT
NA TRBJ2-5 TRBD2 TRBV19 CASSFPGRETQYF TGTGCCAGTAGTTTCCCCGGGAGGGAGACCCAGTACTTC
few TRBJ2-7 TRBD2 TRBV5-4 CASSLAGGGFYEQYF TGTGCCAGCAGCTTGGCGGGCGGGGGATTCTACGAGCAGTACTTC
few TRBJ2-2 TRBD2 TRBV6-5 CASSYTSGGGGELFF TGTGCCAGCAGTTACACTAGCGGGGGTGGGGGGGAGCTGTTTTTT
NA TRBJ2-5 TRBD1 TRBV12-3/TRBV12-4 CASSHDRGETQYF TGTGCCAGCAGTCACGACAGGGGAGAGACCCAGTACTTC
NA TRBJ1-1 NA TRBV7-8 CASSLGGGSVEAFF TGTGCCAGCAGCTTAGGTGGCGGATCGGTAGAAGCTTTCTTT
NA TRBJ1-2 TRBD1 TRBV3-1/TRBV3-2 CASSHERQGKGYTF TGTGCCAGCAGCCACGAACGACAGGGGAAGGGCTACACCTTC
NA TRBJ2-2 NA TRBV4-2 CASSPRQPVNTGELFF TGTGCCAGCAGCCCGCGACAGCCCGTAAACACCGGGGAGCTGTTTTTT
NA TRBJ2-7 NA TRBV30 CAWSQQGYEQYF TGTGCCTGGAGCCAACAGGGCTACGAGCAGTACTTC
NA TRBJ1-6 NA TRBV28 CASSHMSFSRSPLHF TGTGCCAGCAGCCACATGTCCTTTTCCCGTTCACCCCTCCACTTT
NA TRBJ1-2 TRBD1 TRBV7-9 CASSLARGQSYGYTF TGTGCCAGCAGCTTAGCCCGGGGACAGAGCTATGGCTACACCTTC
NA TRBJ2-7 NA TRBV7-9 CASSYYPGANSYEQYF TGTGCCAGCAGCTATTATCCAGGGGCCAACTCCTACGAGCAGTACTTC
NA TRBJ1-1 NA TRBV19 CASSPTPWTFSTEAFF TGTGCCAGTAGTCCCACCCCCTGGACATTTTCCACTGAAGCTTTCTTT
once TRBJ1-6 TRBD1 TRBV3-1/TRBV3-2 CASSYRTGHSPLHF TGTGCCAGCAGTTACCGGACAGGGCATTCACCCCTCCACTTT
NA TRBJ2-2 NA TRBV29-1 CSVEYSTGELFF TGCAGCGTTGAGTACTCCACCGGGGAGCTGTTTTTT
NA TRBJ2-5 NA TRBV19 CASSIDGAGEETQYF TGTGCCAGTAGTATAGATGGCGCAGGGGAAGAGACCCAGTACTTC
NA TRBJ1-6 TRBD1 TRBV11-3 CASSLAGQVNSPLHF TGTGCCAGCAGCTTAGCGGGACAGGTTAATTCACCCCTCCACTTT